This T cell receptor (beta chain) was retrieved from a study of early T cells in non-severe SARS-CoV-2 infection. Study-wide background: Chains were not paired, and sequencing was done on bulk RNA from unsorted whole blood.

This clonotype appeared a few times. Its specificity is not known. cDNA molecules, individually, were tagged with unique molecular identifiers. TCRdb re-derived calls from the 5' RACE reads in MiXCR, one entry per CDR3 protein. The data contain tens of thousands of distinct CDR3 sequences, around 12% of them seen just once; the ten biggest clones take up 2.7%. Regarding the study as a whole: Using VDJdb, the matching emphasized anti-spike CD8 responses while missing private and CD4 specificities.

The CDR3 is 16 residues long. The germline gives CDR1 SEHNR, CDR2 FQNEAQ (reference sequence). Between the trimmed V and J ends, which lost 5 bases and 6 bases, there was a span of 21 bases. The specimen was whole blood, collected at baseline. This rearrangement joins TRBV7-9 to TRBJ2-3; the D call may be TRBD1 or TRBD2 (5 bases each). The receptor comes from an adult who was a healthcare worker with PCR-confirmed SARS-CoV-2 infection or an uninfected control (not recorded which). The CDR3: CASSHRDPGVSDTQYF. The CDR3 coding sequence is TGTGCCAGCAGCCATCGGGACCCCGGGGTATCGGATACGCAGTATTTT. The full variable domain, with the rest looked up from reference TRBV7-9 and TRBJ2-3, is DTGVSQNPRHKITKRGQNVTFRCDPISEHNRLYWYRQTLGQGPEFLTYFQNEAQLEKSRLLSDRFSAERPKGSFSTLEIQRTEQGDSAMYLCASSHRDPGVSDTQYFGPGTRLTVL.